Reported below is one T cell receptor beta chain. This entry belongs to a study of blood T cell repertoires in COVID-19. The method was immunoSEQ multiplex PCR; TCRdb's version includes in-frame clones alone and lacks a portion of them. Among about 170,000 clones listed, about four fifths were seen once. With V trimmed by 0 bases and J by 5 bases, 9 bases remained unmatched. Germline V gives CDR1 SGDLS, CDR2 YYNGEE. The CDR3 is made up of 16 amino acids. This TCR was sampled from a man aged 35-49 years who had recovered from COVID-19. V is TRBV9 and J is TRBJ2-3; 7 bases are a match to TRBD2. Specimen: peripheral blood. CDR3 bases: TGTGCCAGCAGCGTAGAGGGTGGGAGGGCAGGAGATACGCAGTATTTT. Amino acid sequence: CASSVEGGRAGDTQYF.